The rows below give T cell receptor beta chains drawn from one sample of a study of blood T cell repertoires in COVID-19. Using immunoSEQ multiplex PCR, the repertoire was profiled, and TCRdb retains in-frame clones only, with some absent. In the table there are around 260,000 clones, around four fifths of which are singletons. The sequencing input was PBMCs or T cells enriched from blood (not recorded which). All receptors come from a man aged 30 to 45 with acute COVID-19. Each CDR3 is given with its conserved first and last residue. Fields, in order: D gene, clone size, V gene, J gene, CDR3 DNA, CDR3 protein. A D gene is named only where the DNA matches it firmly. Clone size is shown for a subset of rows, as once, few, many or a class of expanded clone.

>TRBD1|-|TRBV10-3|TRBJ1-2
TGTGCCATCTGGGGACAGGGACCTATCTATGGCTACACCTTC
CAIWGQGPIYGYTF
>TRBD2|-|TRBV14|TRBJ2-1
TGTGCCAGCAGCCAGCGGGGGGTGTATGAGCAGTTCTTC
CASSQRGVYEQFF
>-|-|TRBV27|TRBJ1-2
TGTGCCAGCAGTTTTCGGGGGAATAGTGGCTACACCTTC
CASSFRGNSGYTF
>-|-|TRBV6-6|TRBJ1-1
TGTGCCAGCAGTTACGGCTTGACAGCCGGGAACACTGAAGCTTTCTTT
CASSYGLTAGNTEAFF
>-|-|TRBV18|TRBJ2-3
TGTGCCAGCTCACCAACGGGGGGCACAGATACGCAGTATTTT
CASSPTGGTDTQYF
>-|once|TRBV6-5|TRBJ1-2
TGTGCCAGCACCGCATGGTCTAGTGGCTACACCTTC
CASTAWSSGYTF
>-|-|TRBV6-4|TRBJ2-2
TGTGCCAGCAGTACACAAACCGGGAGCTACACCGGGGAGCTGTTTTTT
CASSTQTGSYTGELFF
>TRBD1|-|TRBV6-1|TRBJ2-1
TGTGCCAGCAGTGAAACAGGGGGCTCCTACAATGAGCAGTTCTTC
CASSETGGSYNEQFF
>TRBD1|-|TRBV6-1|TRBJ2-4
TGTGCCAGCAGTGAGGACAGGCTAGCCAAAAACATTCAGTACTTC
CASSEDRLAKNIQYF
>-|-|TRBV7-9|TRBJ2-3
TGTGCCAGCAGCAGGACAGACTTCACAGATACGCAGTATTTT
CASSRTDFTDTQYF
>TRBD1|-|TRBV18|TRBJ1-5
TGTGCCAGCTCACGGGGGACAGGGGGCAATCAGCCCCAGCATTTT
CASSRGTGGNQPQHF
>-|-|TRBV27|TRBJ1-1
TGTGCCAGCAGTTTTTTAGGGACAAACACTGAAGCTTTCTTT
CASSFLGTNTEAFF
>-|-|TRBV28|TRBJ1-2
TGTGCCAGCCACCTCCCGGGAGCCCTGGATAGAGGCTACACCTTC
CASHLPGALDRGYTF